A selection of T cell receptor beta chains follows, all from one sample in a study of T cell responses to AZD1222 COVID-19 vaccine. The protocol was immunoSEQ multiplex PCR, while the TCRdb copy is restricted to in-frame clones and leaves out a portion. Of about 84,000 clones listed, 70% to 90% are singletons. The material sequenced was peripheral blood, taken on day 0 of AZD1222 vaccination. These receptors came from an adult in good health. Both conserved end residues are part of each CDR3. A D gene is named only where the DNA matches it firmly. Not every row has a clone size; where given, it reads once, few, many or a size class.

J gene: TRBJ1-4; D gene: NA; V gene: TRBV19; clone size: NA; CDR3 DNA: TGTGCCAGTAGTACCGGGGCCTCTAATGAAAAACTGTTTTTT; CDR3 protein: CASSTGASNEKLFF
J gene: TRBJ2-6; D gene: NA; V gene: TRBV19; clone size: NA; CDR3 DNA: TGTGCCAGTACCCCCGGGACCAGCGTCCTGACTTTC; CDR3 protein: CASTPGTSVLTF
J gene: TRBJ2-2; D gene: NA; V gene: TRBV7-2; clone size: NA; CDR3 DNA: TGTGCCAGCAGGAGAGGGCGAATCACCGGGGAGCTGTTTTTT; CDR3 protein: CASRRGRITGELFF
J gene: TRBJ1-1; D gene: NA; V gene: TRBV9; clone size: NA; CDR3 DNA: TGTGCCAGCAGCGTAAGCTCGAACACTGAAGCTTTCTTT; CDR3 protein: CASSVSSNTEAFF
J gene: TRBJ2-3; D gene: NA; V gene: TRBV5-8; clone size: NA; CDR3 DNA: TGTGCCAGCAGCCGCGGGCAGGCAGATACGCAGTATTTT; CDR3 protein: CASSRGQADTQYF
J gene: TRBJ2-3; D gene: NA; V gene: TRBV3-1/TRBV3-2; clone size: NA; CDR3 DNA: TGTGCCAGCAGCACACTAGCCGGAGCAACAGATACGCAGTATTTT; CDR3 protein: CASSTLAGATDTQYF
J gene: TRBJ2-1; D gene: NA; V gene: TRBV29-1; clone size: NA; CDR3 DNA: TGCAGCGTTGGGGTGGGGGAGAGTGAGCAGTTCTTC; CDR3 protein: CSVGVGESEQFF
J gene: TRBJ1-6; D gene: NA; V gene: TRBV7-2; clone size: once; CDR3 DNA: TGTGCCAGCAGACCGGAGTATAATTCACCCCTCCACTTT; CDR3 protein: CASRPEYNSPLHF
J gene: TRBJ1-4; D gene: NA; V gene: TRBV28; clone size: NA; CDR3 DNA: TGTGCCAGCAGTCAAACACCAACTAATGAAAAACTGTTTTTT; CDR3 protein: CASSQTPTNEKLFF
J gene: TRBJ1-3; D gene: NA; V gene: TRBV4-3; clone size: NA; CDR3 DNA: TGCGCCAGCAGCCAAGATACGACTGGAAACACCATATATTTT; CDR3 protein: CASSQDTTGNTIYF
J gene: TRBJ1-1; D gene: NA; V gene: TRBV7-9; clone size: NA; CDR3 DNA: TGTGCCAGCAGTCCAGTAGACACTGAAGCTTTCTTT; CDR3 protein: CASSPVDTEAFF
J gene: TRBJ2-4; D gene: TRBD2; V gene: TRBV7-9; clone size: NA; CDR3 DNA: TGTGCCAGCAGTCCCTCGGGGGGGCTGGGGAACATTCAGTACTTC; CDR3 protein: CASSPSGGLGNIQYF
J gene: TRBJ1-4; D gene: NA; V gene: TRBV7-3; clone size: NA; CDR3 DNA: TGTGCCAGCAGCTTAACGGCAGACCCTAATGAAAAACTGTTTTTT; CDR3 protein: CASSLTADPNEKLFF
J gene: TRBJ1-4; D gene: NA; V gene: TRBV5-6; clone size: NA; CDR3 DNA: TGTGCCAGCAGCTTGGATAGGGAACCAACAACTAATGAAAAACTGTTTTTT; CDR3 protein: CASSLDREPTTNEKLFF
J gene: TRBJ2-1; D gene: TRBD2; V gene: TRBV5-1; clone size: once; CDR3 DNA: TGCGCCAGCAGCTTTCTAGCGGGACGCGAGTCTGAGCAGTTCTTC; CDR3 protein: CASSFLAGRESEQFF
J gene: TRBJ2-1; D gene: TRBD2; V gene: TRBV7-9; clone size: NA; CDR3 DNA: TGTGCCAGCAGCTTATATACGCTCTCGGCGGGAGGTTCCTACAATGAGCAGTTCTTC; CDR3 protein: CASSLYTLSAGGSYNEQFF
J gene: TRBJ2-7; D gene: NA; V gene: TRBV6-5; clone size: NA; CDR3 DNA: TGTGCCAGCAGTTACGTAGGAGCGGGTCCCTACGAGCAGTACTTC; CDR3 protein: CASSYVGAGPYEQYF
J gene: TRBJ1-2; D gene: NA; V gene: TRBV19; clone size: NA; CDR3 DNA: TGTGCCAGTAGGACATCAGTACGGGGGGAGTATGGCTACACCTTC; CDR3 protein: CASRTSVRGEYGYTF
J gene: TRBJ2-3; D gene: NA; V gene: TRBV6-2/TRBV6-3; clone size: NA; CDR3 DNA: TGTGCCAGCAGTTACCAGGGGTTCACAGATACGCAGTATTTT; CDR3 protein: CASSYQGFTDTQYF
J gene: TRBJ2-5; D gene: TRBD2; V gene: TRBV2; clone size: few; CDR3 DNA: TGTGCCAGCAGTGACCCTACTAGCGGGAGAGAGGCTACGGGAGAGACCCAGTACTTC; CDR3 protein: CASSDPTSGREATGETQYF
J gene: TRBJ1-1; D gene: NA; V gene: TRBV30; clone size: NA; CDR3 DNA: TGTGCCTGGGGGACCCCGGTCACTGAAGCTTTCTTT; CDR3 protein: CAWGTPVTEAFF
J gene: TRBJ1-1; D gene: TRBD1; V gene: TRBV7-9; clone size: NA; CDR3 DNA: TGTGCCAGCAGCTTGCAGGGGGCCAACACTGAAGCTTTCTTT; CDR3 protein: CASSLQGANTEAFF
J gene: TRBJ2-1; D gene: TRBD1; V gene: TRBV3-1/TRBV3-2; clone size: NA; CDR3 DNA: TGTGCCAGCAGCCAAGCCGGGACAGGGAACAATGAGCAGTTCTTC; CDR3 protein: CASSQAGTGNNEQFF
J gene: TRBJ1-2; D gene: NA; V gene: TRBV29-1; clone size: NA; CDR3 DNA: TGCAGCGCCTGGCCCCCGGGCTACACCTTC; CDR3 protein: CSAWPPGYTF
J gene: TRBJ1-5; D gene: NA; V gene: TRBV6-5; clone size: NA; CDR3 DNA: TGTGCCAGCAACAGGGACTCCCCAAGGGATCAGCCCCAGCATTTT; CDR3 protein: CASNRDSPRDQPQHF
J gene: TRBJ2-7; D gene: NA; V gene: TRBV5-8; clone size: NA; CDR3 DNA: TGTGCCAGCAGCCCATTCCCCACCTACGAGCAGTACTTC; CDR3 protein: CASSPFPTYEQYF
J gene: TRBJ2-5; D gene: NA; V gene: TRBV6-5; clone size: NA; CDR3 DNA: TGTGCCAGCAGTTATGGCCCCCGGGGAAAAGAGACCCAGTACTTC; CDR3 protein: CASSYGPRGKETQYF
J gene: TRBJ2-7; D gene: TRBD1; V gene: TRBV10-3; clone size: NA; CDR3 DNA: TGTGCCATCAGCACATCAAGCTGGACAGGGACGAGGTACGAGCAGTACTTC; CDR3 protein: CAISTSSWTGTRYEQYF
J gene: TRBJ1-3; D gene: NA; V gene: TRBV2; clone size: NA; CDR3 DNA: TGTGCCAGCAGTGGCCACGTGAGAGGAAACACCATATATTTT; CDR3 protein: CASSGHVRGNTIYF
J gene: TRBJ1-1; D gene: TRBD1; V gene: TRBV7-9; clone size: NA; CDR3 DNA: TGTGCCAGCAGCCCTGGACAGGGATTTAGGACCACTGAAGCTTTCTTT; CDR3 protein: CASSPGQGFRTTEAFF
J gene: TRBJ1-2; D gene: TRBD1; V gene: TRBV18; clone size: NA; CDR3 DNA: TGTGCCAGCTCAATCAGGGGGCAGAACTATGGCTACACCTTC; CDR3 protein: CASSIRGQNYGYTF
J gene: TRBJ2-2; D gene: TRBD1; V gene: TRBV5-1; clone size: NA; CDR3 DNA: TGCGCCAGCAGCTTGGATGAGGGACAGCAGACCGGGGAGCTGTTTTTT; CDR3 protein: CASSLDEGQQTGELFF
J gene: TRBJ2-2; D gene: NA; V gene: TRBV29-1; clone size: NA; CDR3 DNA: TGCAGCGTTACCGGGACGGGGAACACCGGGGAGCTGTTTTTT; CDR3 protein: CSVTGTGNTGELFF
J gene: TRBJ2-5; D gene: NA; V gene: TRBV11-2; clone size: NA; CDR3 DNA: TGTGCCAGCACCCAAGGCCGGGGACGCCGGACGAGAGAGACCCAGTACTTC; CDR3 protein: CASTQGRGRRTRETQYF
J gene: TRBJ1-3; D gene: NA; V gene: TRBV5-5; clone size: NA; CDR3 DNA: TGTGCCAGCAGCTTGCTGAGACAGTACTCTGGAAACACCATATATTTT; CDR3 protein: CASSLLRQYSGNTIYF
J gene: TRBJ2-5; D gene: TRBD1; V gene: TRBV4-3; clone size: few; CDR3 DNA: TGCGCCAGCAGCCAACAACACGACAGGGAGCTAGAGACCCAGTACTTC; CDR3 protein: CASSQQHDRELETQYF
J gene: TRBJ2-7; D gene: NA; V gene: TRBV7-2; clone size: NA; CDR3 DNA: TGTGCCAGCAGCGACTCCCCGGGGGCCGCCTACGAGCAGTACTTC; CDR3 protein: CASSDSPGAAYEQYF
J gene: TRBJ1-5; D gene: NA; V gene: TRBV24-1; clone size: NA; CDR3 DNA: TGTGCCACCAGTGGAGGGGCGCATCAGCCCCAGCATTTT; CDR3 protein: CATSGGAHQPQHF
J gene: TRBJ2-1; D gene: TRBD2; V gene: TRBV7-6; clone size: once; CDR3 DNA: TGTGCCAGCAGCTTAGGTGCACTAGCGGGTGGCAATGAGCAGTTCTTC; CDR3 protein: CASSLGALAGGNEQFF
J gene: TRBJ1-2; D gene: TRBD1; V gene: TRBV29-1; clone size: NA; CDR3 DNA: TGCAGCGTTGAGAGGACAGGGGTTGAGAATGGCTACACCTTC; CDR3 protein: CSVERTGVENGYTF
J gene: TRBJ2-7; D gene: TRBD1; V gene: TRBV5-6; clone size: NA; CDR3 DNA: TGTGCCAGCAGCTGGGACAGGGGGTACGAGCAGTACTTC; CDR3 protein: CASSWDRGYEQYF
J gene: TRBJ2-2; D gene: TRBD2; V gene: TRBV19; clone size: NA; CDR3 DNA: TGTGCCAGTAGTAAACTAGCGGGAATGGCCGGGGAGCTGTTTTTT; CDR3 protein: CASSKLAGMAGELFF
J gene: TRBJ1-3; D gene: TRBD1; V gene: TRBV27; clone size: NA; CDR3 DNA: TGTGCCAGCAGTGACCTCCCGGGACAGGGAAACACCATATATTTT; CDR3 protein: CASSDLPGQGNTIYF